Sequencing of this T cell receptor beta chain was carried out in a study of vaccination effects on CD4 cells after COVID-19. Findings and limits, study-wide: Clonal contraction was marked in infection- and vaccine-induced clones late after vaccination.

The CDR3 sequence is 14 residues long. V was pared by 3 bases and J by 5 bases, with 13 bases between. CDR1 MDHEN and CDR2 SYDVKM come from the germline V gene. Antigen-specific CD4+ T cells were expanded (with viral peptide pools) by the ViraFEST assay ahead of sequencing. Once cultured for approximately ten days, the cells underwent separation to obtain CD4+ T cells. Nobody among the vaccine recipients had prior SARS-CoV-2 infection (nucleocapsid antibodies were negative). Wells containing roughly 1.8 million PBMC each were cultured with approximately 9.2 IU/ml IL-2 and 8.5 to 10 ug/ml peptides. TCRdb's table, derived via immunoSEQ multiplex PCR, lists solely in-frame clones and lacks some. The sample lists some 59,000 clones, over 80% seen once, with 2% to 2.5% in the top ten. Details on this clone: Its antigen is unidentified.

The source of this sequence is a human donor who received a COVID-19 vaccine. The sequences come from CD4+ T cells from PBMCs cultured with HCoV-229E spike peptides, collected before COVID-19 vaccination. V usage is TRBV28 and J usage is TRBJ1-2; D is perhaps TRBD1 (5 bases). The CDR3: CASSFGGGGYGYTF. CDR3 nucleotide sequence: TGTGCCAGCAGTTTTGGGGGGGGAGGATATGGCTACACCTTC.